This TCR beta chain was captured in a study of Ad26.COV2.S vaccination and SARS-CoV-2 variants. Produced via immunoSEQ multiplex PCR; TCRdb's table is partial and in-frame only. Of some 180,000 clones in the sample, around 88% were seen once. The V end lost 5 bases, the J end lost 1 base, and 3 bases lay between the germline ends. CDR3 length equals 11 residues. The sequencing here drew on peripheral blood, taken after recovery from COVID-19. The gene calls are TRBV12-3 or TRBV12-4 and TRBJ2-7; D ambiguous. This sequence originates from a human donor who had recovered from COVID-19. The CDR3 is CASSQSYEQYF. The CDR3 bases are TGTGCCAGCAGTCAATCCTACGAGCAGTACTTC.